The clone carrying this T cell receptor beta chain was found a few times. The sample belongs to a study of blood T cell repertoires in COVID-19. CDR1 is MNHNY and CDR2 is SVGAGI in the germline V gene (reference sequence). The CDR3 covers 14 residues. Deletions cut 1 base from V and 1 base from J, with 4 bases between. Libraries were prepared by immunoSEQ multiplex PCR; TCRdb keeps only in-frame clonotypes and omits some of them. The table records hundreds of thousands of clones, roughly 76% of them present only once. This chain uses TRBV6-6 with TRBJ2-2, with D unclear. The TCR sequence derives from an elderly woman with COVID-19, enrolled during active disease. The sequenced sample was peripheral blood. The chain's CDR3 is CASSYWQNTGELFF. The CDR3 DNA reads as TGTGCCAGCAGTTACTGGCAGAACACCGGGGAGCTGTTTTTT.